These T cell receptor beta chains were read from a single sample in a study of blood T cell repertoires in COVID-19. Sequencing was performed with immunoSEQ multiplex PCR; in TCRdb, only in-frame clones are kept and a portion is missing. The sample lists about half a million clones, approximately 85% occurring once. The specimen sequenced was peripheral blood. These receptors were obtained from a human donor in a cohort sampled during active COVID-19. Both conserved end residues are part of each CDR3. Fields, in order: V gene, J gene, clone size, CDR3 protein. Clone size is stated in some rows and not others, as once, few, many or a class when expanded.

V gene: TRBV10-3; J gene: TRBJ1-6; clone size: .; CDR3 protein: CAISRSGTAEGNSPLHF
V gene: TRBV18; J gene: TRBJ1-1; clone size: .; CDR3 protein: CASSPDRGNTEAFF
V gene: TRBV30; J gene: TRBJ2-1; clone size: few; CDR3 protein: CAWNILYNEQFF
V gene: TRBV19; J gene: TRBJ1-2; clone size: few; CDR3 protein: CATPRSGIRGGYTF
V gene: TRBV6-5; J gene: TRBJ1-1; clone size: .; CDR3 protein: CASSYREGLAFF
V gene: TRBV7-8; J gene: TRBJ2-1; clone size: .; CDR3 protein: CASSPTRLAWDEQFF
V gene: TRBV19; J gene: TRBJ1-6; clone size: .; CDR3 protein: CATRTESSYNSPLHF
V gene: TRBV5-4; J gene: TRBJ2-7; clone size: once; CDR3 protein: CASRVERTGAYEQYF
V gene: TRBV3-1/TRBV3-2; J gene: TRBJ1-1; clone size: .; CDR3 protein: CASSPGGPTEAFF
V gene: TRBV6-5; J gene: TRBJ2-5; clone size: .; CDR3 protein: CASSLGTLGGTQYF
V gene: TRBV3-1/TRBV3-2; J gene: TRBJ2-7; clone size: .; CDR3 protein: CASSRASGRNSYEQYF
V gene: TRBV5-1; J gene: TRBJ1-2; clone size: .; CDR3 protein: CASSHRGTGVGYTF
V gene: TRBV18; J gene: TRBJ2-1; clone size: .; CDR3 protein: CASSPPGQGRDNEQFF